This T cell receptor beta chain was recorded in a study of blood T cell repertoires in COVID-19 (TCRdb year 2020). Background on the whole study: Samples covering the acute and convalescent phases of COVID-19 were provided by collaborators in the United States, Italy and Spain. Deeply sampled blood TCRbeta repertoires from subjects exposed to, actively infected with, or recovered from COVID-19 were included in the dataset. A de-identified subject ID, COVID-19 status, age in years and sex were almost always included in the sample metadata. HLA class I and class II types, where available, came from metadata supplied by the sample provider rather than from assay-based typing. Samples were obtained from the ongoing ImmuneRACE study (first 160 participants) and from some 1,200 subjects provided by 6 global collaborators. The material from the prospective study consisted of cDNA or gDNA derived from T cells, B-cell-depleted T cells, or PBMCs. The repertoires were made available in a free public database intended to serve as a resource for research on the immune response to SARS-CoV-2. What the research found in general, with its limitations: The amount of clinical and demographic metadata varied by source and participant and was provided uncurated.

The CDR3 runs 12 amino acids, cysteine and phenylalanine included. The sequence is cut down to CDR3 DNA, 36 bases in frame from base 1. Via the germline V gene, CDR1 is SGHRS and CDR2 YFSETQ. V loses 5 bases, J loses 4 bases, and the germline ends lie 10 bases apart. TCRbeta CDR3 regions were amplified from genomic DNA using the immunoSEQ Assay, a bias-controlled multiplex PCR. In the source study's methods: Nucleated cell counts per sample were estimated from amplification of reference gene primers within the assay. To quantify the absolute abundance of each unique TCRbeta CDR3 rearrangement, sequence reads were collapsed and filtered. Productive Simpson clonality was computed per sample as the square root of Simpson's diversity index over productive rearrangements. What TCRdb holds here is the immuneACCESS table cut down to in-frame rearrangements. Part of the clones is not present; checked against another copy, under half of the missing clones reflect an unresolved V gene, and the others are unexplained. That table furnishes V, J and clone size, whereas the DNA furnished D and trimming. The table for this sample lists roughly 100,000 clones; more than 75% of them were counted only once. The ten largest clones capture about 20% of the sample.

Comment on this clone: No antigen is known for it. The sample holds no much larger clone one base away, and base qualities are not on file.

Each collaborating institution followed its own protocols to collect whole blood in K2EDTA tubes. For TCRbeta analysis, collaborators shipped samples as frozen whole blood, isolated PBMCs, or DNA extracted from either of those sample types. The clonotype comes from an elderly man with acute or convalescent COVID-19. The rearranged segments are TRBV5-1 and TRBJ2-7; possibly the D gene is TRBD1, per 6 matching bases. Sequencing was performed on peripheral blood. For the CDR3, the sequence is CASSTGSYEQYF. The DNA sequence is given as TGCGCCAGCAGTACAGGGTCGTACGAGCAGTACTTC.